This entry lists 28 T cell receptor beta chains sequenced from one sample in a study of shared clonotypes between healthy human individuals. The data were produced by immunoSEQ multiplex PCR, yet TCRdb's version contains in-frame clones alone and is incomplete. The sample includes 550,000 to 850,000 clones, 72% seen only once; the top ten take around 1.8%. The sequenced material came from memory CD4+ T cells sorted from blood. Subset described: CD45RA-negative fraction. Receptor source: a woman under 40 in good health.

There are a few counts of this clone. The chain links TRBV10-3 to TRBJ1-5, with a weak D call TRBD1 (6 bases). The CDR3 is 15 amino acids. V was pared by 5 bases and J by 9 bases, with 20 bases between. Germline CDR1 ENHRY, CDR2 SYGVKD. CDR3 bases: TGTGCCATCAGTAATTCTGGACAGCCCGATCGGCCCCAGCATTTT. This encodes CAISNSGQPDRPQHF.

The chain couples TRBV7-9 to TRBJ1-1, with TRBD1 matching over 7 bases. Germline assignment: CDR1 SEHNR and CDR2 FQNEAQ (reference sequence). This CDR3 has 14 amino acids. V dropped 5 bases and J dropped 1; count of bases not matched to a gene: 4. CDR3 coding DNA: TGTGCCAGCAGCGGGAGGACAGGGAACACTGAAGCTTTCTTT. Amino acids: CASSGRTGNTEAFF.

This sequence joins TRBV29-1 and TRBJ2-3, with 7 bases matching TRBD2. Germline V lookup: CDR1 SQVTM, CDR2 ANQGSEA. The CDR3 covers 14 residues. V lost 3 bases, J lost 5 bases, and 8 bases stayed unmatched. CDR3 amino acids: CSVEAGEVGDTQYF. As DNA, the CDR3 is TGCAGCGTTGAGGCGGGAGAGGTCGGAGATACGCAGTATTTT.

The J gene is TRBJ2-3, the V gene TRBV12-2; no DNA check was done on the table's D call, TRBD2. TRBV12-2 is a recognized pseudogene. This CDR3 has 15 amino acids. CDR3 protein: CASRSGPIPTDTQYF. The CDR3 coding sequence is TGTGCAAGTCGCAGCGGACCCATTCCCACAGATACGCAGTATTTT.

V gene TRBV27 combines with J gene TRBJ1-2; a weak D match, TRBD1 (5 bases). V gave up 0 bases and J gave up 5 bases, with 16 bases separating them. Looked up from germline, CDR1 is MNHEY and CDR2 is SMNVEV (reference sequence). This CDR3 region has 16 residues. In DNA form, the CDR3 reads TGTGCCAGCAGTTTATCGAGCGGGCCGACAGTTTATGGCTACACCTTC. It codes for CASSLSSGPTVYGYTF.

The J gene is TRBJ1-2, the V gene TRBV7-9, with no clear D. CDR1 and CDR2 (germline): SEHNR, FQNEAQ (reference sequence). The germline V and J ends were trimmed by 1 base and 8 bases, with 5 bases remaining between them. This CDR3 is 11 amino acids long. CDR3 sequence (DNA): TGTGCCAGCAGCTTAGTAGAGGGCTACACCTTC. Its translation: CASSLVEGYTF. Combining the CDR3 with reference TRBV7-9 and TRBJ1-2 gives the whole variable domain DTGVSQNPRHKITKRGQNVTFRCDPISEHNRLYWYRQTLGQGPEFLTYFQNEAQLEKSRLLSDRFSAERPKGSFSTLEIQRTEQGDSAMYLCASSLVEGYTFGSGTRLTVV.

This rearrangement joins TRBV27 to TRBJ1-4, with TRBD1 as a possible D gene (5 bases). The CDR3 sequence is 14 residues long. Trimming shortened V by 6 bases and J by 8 bases, and 16 bases separated the two germline ends. Per the germline V gene, CDR1 is MNHEY and CDR2 is SMNVEV (reference sequence). The CDR3 loop is CASRAVVGGEKLFF. CDR3 DNA: TGTGCCAGCAGGGCCGTGGTTGGGGGAGAAAAACTGTTTTTT.

The rearrangement uses TRBV28 and TRBJ2-7; D gene uncertain. The length of the CDR3 is 12 residues. Germline CDR1 and CDR2: MDHEN and SYDVKM. V gave up 6 bases and J gave up 1 base, with 7 bases separating them. DNA for the CDR3: TGTGCCAGCAGCCGGGTATCCTACGAGCAGTACTTC. Translation: CASSRVSYEQYF. Drawing the rest from reference TRBV28 and TRBJ2-7, the complete variable domain is DVKVTQSSRYLVKRTGEKVFLECVQDMDHENMFWYRQDPGLGLRLIYFSYDVKMKEKGDIPEGYSVSREKKERFSLILESASTNQTSMYLCASSRVSYEQYFGPGTRLTVT.

The chain couples TRBV2 to TRBJ1-4; D is unclear. V dropped 6 bases and J dropped 5 bases, with 10 bases sitting between them. In germline, CDR1 is SNHLY, CDR2 FYNNEI. The CDR3 is 13 residues long. For the CDR3, the DNA is TGTGCCAGCAGAGGTGGTCGAAATGAAAAACTGTTTTTT. It translates to CASRGGRNEKLFF. Full variable domain (missing parts from reference TRBV2 and TRBJ1-4): EPEVTQTPSHQVTQMGQEVILRCVPISNHLYFYWYRQILGQKVEFLVSFYNNEISEKSEIFDDQFSVERPDGSNFTLKIRSTKLEDSAMYFCASRGGRNEKLFFGSGTQLSVL.

The chain recombines TRBV25-1 with TRBJ2-7; the D is unclear. Trimming took 5 bases from V and 4 from J, leaving 9 bases between them. The CDR3 covers 12 residues. The germline CDR1 and CDR2 sequences are MGHDK and SYGVNS. Here the CDR3 DNA reads TGTGCCAGCAGTCCGTCTGGGTACGAGCAGTACTTC. Its protein product is CASSPSGYEQYF.

This clone has only a few counts. This chain links TRBV9 with TRBJ2-1; 8 nucleotides align to TRBD1. The CDR3 extends over 14 amino acids. V gave up 6 bases and J gave up 3 bases; unmatched junction bases: 5. Germline V lookup: CDR1 SGDLS, CDR2 YYNGEE. The CDR3, as DNA: TGTGCCAGCAACCGACAGGGGCTCTACAATGAGCAGTTCTTC. Amino acids: CASNRQGLYNEQFF.

The chain links TRBV11-2 to TRBJ1-2, with D possibly matching TRBD1 (5 bases). Germline V lookup: CDR1 SGHAT, CDR2 FQNNGV. This CDR3 region has 14 residues. Trimming removed 5 bases at V and 6 bases at J, with 16 bases between. This CDR3 reads CASSRTVRGNGYTF. CDR3 sequence (DNA): TGTGCCAGCAGCCGAACCGTTCGGGGGAATGGCTACACCTTC.

V and J are TRBV28 and TRBJ1-1, with a weak D call TRBD1 (5 bases). Germline V gene sequence: CDR1 MDHEN, CDR2 SYDVKM. This CDR3 spans 13 amino acids. V lost 6 bases and J lost 6, with 14 bases in between. CDR3 nucleotide sequence: TGTGCCAGCAGACCAGGGTTCGGAGCTGAAGCTTTCTTT. It translates to CASRPGFGAEAFF.

In this sample, this clone turned up once. The chain recombines TRBV5-1 with TRBJ2-5; D unclear. Germline assignment: CDR1 SGHRS and CDR2 YFSETQ. V was clipped by 3 bases and J by 5 bases, with 17 bases between them. The CDR3 has 15 residues. CDR3 in DNA: TGCGCCAGCAGCTCCCTAATTCTAGAACGGGAGACCCAGTACTTC. Translated, it gives CASSSLILERETQYF.

Written as DNA, the CDR3 is TGCGCCAGCAGCGTGGACAGTCTTCTCTACAATGAGCAGTTCTTC. Its protein product is CASSVDSLLYNEQFF. This chain joins TRBV5-1 and TRBJ2-1; a weak D match, TRBD1 (6 bases). Per germline, CDR1 SGHRS and CDR2 YFSETQ. Between the trimmed V and J ends, which lost 4 bases and 3 bases, there was a span of 14 bases. The CDR3 sequence is 15 residues long.

This clone has only a few counts. This sequence joins TRBV27 and TRBJ1-4; D might be TRBD1 (5 bases). This CDR3 spans 14 amino acids. V was shortened by 2 bases and J by 8 bases, with 12 bases between the two germline ends. Germline V gene sequence: CDR1 MNHEY, CDR2 SMNVEV (reference sequence). The CDR3 coding sequence is TGTGCCAGCAGTTTACGGCGCCGGGGCGAAAAACTGTTTTTT. Translated, it gives CASSLRRRGEKLFF. Filled out from reference TRBV27 and TRBJ1-4, the complete variable domain reads EAQVTQNPRYLITVTGKKLTVTCSQNMNHEYMSWYRQDPGLGLRQIYYSMNVEVTDKGDVPEGYKVSRKEKRNFPLILESPSPNQTSLYFCASSLRRRGEKLFFGSGTQLSVL.

Details on this clone: This same CDR3 is encoded by further DNA sequences in the sample. The chain carries TRBV4-1 and TRBJ1-2, with D unresolved. Germline loops: CDR1 MGHRA, CDR2 YSYEKL. The ends were cut back, 0 bases at V and 8 bases at J, with 7 bases in the middle. CDR3 length equals 12 residues. CDR3 in amino acids: CASSQEERGYTF. CDR3 sequence (DNA): TGCGCCAGCAGCCAAGAGGAACGCGGCTACACCTTC.

This rearrangement joins TRBV7-9 to TRBJ2-6; TRBD1 aligns across 7 bases. The V gene's germline CDR1 is SEHNR and CDR2 FQNEAQ (reference sequence). V shed 0 bases and J 2 bases; nucleotides not matched to a gene: 1. The CDR3 length is 16 residues. The CDR3 sequence: CASSLAGGTGANVLTF. The CDR3 nucleotides are TGTGCCAGCAGCTTAGCAGGGGGCACTGGGGCCAACGTCCTGACTTTC. Together with reference TRBV7-9 and TRBJ2-6, the CDR3 gives the full variable domain: DTGVSQNPRHKITKRGQNVTFRCDPISEHNRLYWYRQTLGQGPEFLTYFQNEAQLEKSRLLSDRFSAERPKGSFSTLEIQRTEQGDSAMYLCASSLAGGTGANVLTFGAGSRLTVL.

V is TRBV30 and J is TRBJ1-5; D gene uncertain. The CDR3 consists of 14 residues. CDR1 is GTSNPN and CDR2 is SVGIG in the germline V gene (reference sequence). V dropped 0 bases and J dropped 6 bases, with 12 bases sitting between them. This CDR3 reads CAWSVRQVGQPQHF. The CDR3 DNA sequence: TGTGCCTGGAGTGTACGTCAGGTGGGTCAGCCCCAGCATTTT.

About this clone itself: Additional DNA sequences in this sample encode the identical CDR3. V and J are TRBV5-1 and TRBJ2-2; 11 bases align to TRBD1. The CDR3 covers 15 residues. V gave up 2 bases and J gave up 4 bases; unmatched junction bases: 1. Germline V gene data show CDR1 as SGHRS and CDR2 as YFSETQ. The CDR3 DNA sequence: TGCGCCAGCAGCTTAGGGACAGGGGGCACCGGGGAGCTGTTTTTT. It encodes CASSLGTGGTGELFF.

The J gene is TRBJ2-3, the V gene TRBV5-8, with D possibly being TRBD2 (5 bases). CDR1 and CDR2 from the germline V gene are SGHTS and YDEGEE. V was cut by 1 base and J by 3 bases, with 18 bases left in between. This CDR3 comprises 17 residues. The CDR3 reads CASSLRWGAVRTDTQYF. The CDR3 DNA follows: TGTGCCAGCAGCTTGAGGTGGGGAGCGGTGAGAACAGATACGCAGTATTTT.

The rearrangement uses TRBV4-2 and TRBJ1-3; D might be TRBD1 (5 bases). The CDR3 covers 16 residues. Germline-derived CDR1 and CDR2 are LGHNA and YNFKEQ. Trimming cost V 3 bases and J 3 bases, with 15 bases left between them. The DNA for the CDR3 is TGTGCCAGCAGCCAGGAATCGGCAGGGAATGGAAACACCATATATTTT. Translated: CASSQESAGNGNTIYF.

The gene calls are TRBV6-5 and TRBJ2-7; D might be TRBD2 (6 bases). CDR1 MNHEY and CDR2 SVGAGI come from the germline V gene. The CDR3 covers 13 residues. V was shortened by 2 bases and J by 3 bases, with 8 bases between the two germline ends. DNA of the CDR3: TGTGCCAGCAGTTACCTTAGCGGCTACGAGCAGTACTTC. Translated: CASSYLSGYEQYF.

The J gene is TRBJ2-7, the V gene TRBV11-2; TRBD1 or TRBD2 may be the D gene (5 bases each). CDR3 size: 14 residues. Looked up from germline, CDR1 is SGHAT and CDR2 is FQNNGV. V gave up 8 bases and J gave up 5 bases, with 19 bases separating them. The CDR3 DNA follows: TGTGCCAGCCTAAATCGTGGGGGAATCCACGAGCAGTACTTC. Translating it yields CASLNRGGIHEQYF.

This clone appeared a few times. The sample carries other DNA sequences with the same CDR3. The gene calls are TRBV6-1 and TRBJ2-2; D unresolved. This CDR3 is built from 13 residues. CDR1 MNHNS and CDR2 SASEGT come from the germline V gene. V was clipped by 2 bases and J by 1 base, with 2 bases between them. CDR3 coding DNA: TGTGCCAGCAGTGAAAAGAACACCGGGGAGCTGTTTTTT. It yields the protein CASSEKNTGELFF.

The rearrangement uses TRBV2 and TRBJ2-3, with D maybe TRBD2 (6 bases). CDR1 is SNHLY, CDR2 FYNNEI, per germline. Trimming left V 5 bases short and J 1 base short, with 10 bases between. The CDR3 is 14 amino acids. The chain's CDR3 is CASSRLVRTDTQYF. The CDR3 DNA reads as TGTGCCAGCAGTAGACTAGTACGCACAGATACGCAGTATTTT.

The V gene is TRBV7-3, the J gene TRBJ1-2, with D tentatively TRBD1 (6 bases). There are 15 residues in the CDR3. V was clipped by 0 bases and J by 4 bases, with 12 bases between them. Looked up from germline, CDR1 is SGHTA and CDR2 is FQGTGA. DNA for the CDR3: TGTGCCAGCAGCTTAACGGCAGGGGATCCCTATGGCTACACCTTC. Translating gives CASSLTAGDPYGYTF.

This clone was recorded once. The rearrangement joins TRBV30 to TRBJ1-5; the D is unclear. The CDR3 contains 14 residues. Germline-derived CDR1 and CDR2 are GTSNPN and SVGIG (reference sequence). V was trimmed by 0 bases and J by 4 bases, leaving 10 bases between them. CDR3 nucleotides: TGTGCCTGGAGTGTACCTGTGGGAAATCAGCCCCAGCATTTT. This translates into CAWSVPVGNQPQHF.